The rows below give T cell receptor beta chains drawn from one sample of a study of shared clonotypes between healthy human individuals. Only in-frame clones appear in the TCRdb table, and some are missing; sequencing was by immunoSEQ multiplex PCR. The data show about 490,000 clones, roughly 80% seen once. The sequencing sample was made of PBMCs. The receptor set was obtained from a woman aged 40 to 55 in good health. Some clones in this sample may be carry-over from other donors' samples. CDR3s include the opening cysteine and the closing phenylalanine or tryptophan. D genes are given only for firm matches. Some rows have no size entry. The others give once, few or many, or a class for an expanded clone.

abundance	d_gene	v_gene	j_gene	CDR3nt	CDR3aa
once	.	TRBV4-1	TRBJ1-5	TGCGCCAGCAGCCAAGGGAGGGGCGGCAGCAATCAGCCCCAGCATTTT	CASSQGRGGSNQPQHF
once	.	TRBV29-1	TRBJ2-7	TGCAGCGTTGAAGACAGGATCTCCTACGAGCAGTACTTC	CSVEDRISYEQYF
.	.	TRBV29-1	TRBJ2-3	TGCAGCGTTGATAGTGGAACTAGCACAGATACGCAGTATTTT	CSVDSGTSTDTQYF
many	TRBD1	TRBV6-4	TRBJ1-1	TGTGTCAGCAGTGACGGGACAGGGGGCACTGAAGCTTTCTTT	CVSSDGTGGTEAFF
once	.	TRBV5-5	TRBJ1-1	TGTGCCAGCAGCTCCGGGGGTCGGGGACGCACTGAAGCTTTCTTT	CASSSGGRGRTEAFF
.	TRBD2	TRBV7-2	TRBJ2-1	TGTGCCAGCAGCCCCAATGGCGGTCGGGAGGTGGATGAACAGTTCTTC	CASSPNGGREVDEQFF
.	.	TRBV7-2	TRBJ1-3	TGTGCCAGCAGCTTAGGTCGGGGGGCGCAAGGAAACACCATATATTTT	CASSLGRGAQGNTIYF
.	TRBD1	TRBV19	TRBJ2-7	TGTGCCAGTTCAAAGGGACAGGGTCGCTACGAGCAGTACTTC	CASSKGQGRYEQYF
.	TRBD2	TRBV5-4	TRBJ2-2	TGTACCAGCAGCTTGAGTATAGCGGGTCAATTAACCGGGGAGCTGTTTTTT	CTSSLSIAGQLTGELFF
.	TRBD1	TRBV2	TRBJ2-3	TGTGCCAGCAGGGACAGGGTTTTAATAGATACGCAGTATTTT	CASRDRVLIDTQYF
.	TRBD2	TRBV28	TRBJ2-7	TGTGCCAGCAGTTTTGGGGCTAGCGGTTGGCAGTACTTC	CASSFGASGWQYF
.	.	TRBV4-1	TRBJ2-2	TGCGCCAGCAGGGGAGCCGGGGAGCTGTTTTTT	CASRGAGELFF
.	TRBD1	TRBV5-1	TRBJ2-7	TGCGCCAGCAGCTTTGGACAGGGTGGCTACGAGCAGTACTTC	CASSFGQGGYEQYF
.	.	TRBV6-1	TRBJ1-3	TGTGCCAGCAGTGAAGGGCTCTACTCTGGAAACACCATATATTTT	CASSEGLYSGNTIYF
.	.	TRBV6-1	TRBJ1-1	TGTGCCAGCAGCGGAAGATCGGATACTGAAGCTTTCTTT	CASSGRSDTEAFF
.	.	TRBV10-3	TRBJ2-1	TGTGCCATCAGTGAAGGAGGGACTGGAAGCTACAATGAGCAGTTCTTC	CAISEGGTGSYNEQFF
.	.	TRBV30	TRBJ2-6	TGTGCCTGGAGTCGCATCTGGTCCGTCGGGGCTAACGTCCTGACTTTC	CAWSRIWSVGANVLTF
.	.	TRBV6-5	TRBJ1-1	TGTGCCAGCAGTTTCAGAGAGGGCACTGAAGCTTTCTTT	CASSFREGTEAFF
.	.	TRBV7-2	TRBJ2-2	TGTGCCAGCAGCTTAGGACAGCAAGGGCACACCGGGGAGCTGTTTTTT	CASSLGQQGHTGELFF
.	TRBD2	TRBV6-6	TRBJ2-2	TGTGCCAGCAGTTACTCGGGACTAGCGGACGGGGAGCTGTTTTTT	CASSYSGLADGELFF
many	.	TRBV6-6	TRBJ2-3	TGTGCCAGCAGTCCGGGACTTTATAGCACAGATACGCAGTATTTT	CASSPGLYSTDTQYF
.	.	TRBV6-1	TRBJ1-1	TGTGCCAGCAGTGAGAGATATCGTGAAGCCTTCTTT	CASSERYREAFF
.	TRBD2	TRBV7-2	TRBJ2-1	TGTGCCAGCAGCTCCAGGACTAGCGGGAGTATCAATGAGCAGTTCTTC	CASSSRTSGSINEQFF
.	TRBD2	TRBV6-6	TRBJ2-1	TGTGCCACAGGATGGACTAGCGGGAGTCATGAGCAGTTCTTC	CATGWTSGSHEQFF
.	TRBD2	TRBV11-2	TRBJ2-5	TGTGCCAGCAGCTTAGGGGGCATTACTAGCGGACAAGAGACCCAGTACTTC	CASSLGGITSGQETQYF
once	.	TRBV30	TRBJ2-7	TGTGCCTGGTATAAGGAGGAAGTCTCCGAGCAGTACTTC	CAWYKEEVSEQYF
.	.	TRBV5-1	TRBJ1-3	TGCGCCAGCAGCTTGGTTGGCTCTGGAAACACCATATATTTT	CASSLVGSGNTIYF
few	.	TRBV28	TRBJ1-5	TGTGCCAGCAGTCCCCCGCGGAAGGGACAGCCCCAGCATTTT	CASSPPRKGQPQHF
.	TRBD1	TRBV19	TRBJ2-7	TGTGCCAGTTCGACAGGGTCCTGGGCGAGCTCCTACGAGCAGTACTTC	CASSTGSWASSYEQYF
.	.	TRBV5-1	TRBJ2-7	TGCGCCAGCAGCGATACAGAGTACGAGCAGTACTTC	CASSDTEYEQYF
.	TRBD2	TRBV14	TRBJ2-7	TGTGCCAGCAGCCAATCAGGACTAGCGGGTCGGATGGAGCAGTACTTC	CASSQSGLAGRMEQYF
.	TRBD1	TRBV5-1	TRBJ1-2	TGCGCCAGCAGCCCCCAGACAGGGTTTGAAGGCTACACCTTC	CASSPQTGFEGYTF
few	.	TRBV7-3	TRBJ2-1	TGTGCCAGCAGCCCTACTAGAAACAATGAGCAGTTCTTC	CASSPTRNNEQFF